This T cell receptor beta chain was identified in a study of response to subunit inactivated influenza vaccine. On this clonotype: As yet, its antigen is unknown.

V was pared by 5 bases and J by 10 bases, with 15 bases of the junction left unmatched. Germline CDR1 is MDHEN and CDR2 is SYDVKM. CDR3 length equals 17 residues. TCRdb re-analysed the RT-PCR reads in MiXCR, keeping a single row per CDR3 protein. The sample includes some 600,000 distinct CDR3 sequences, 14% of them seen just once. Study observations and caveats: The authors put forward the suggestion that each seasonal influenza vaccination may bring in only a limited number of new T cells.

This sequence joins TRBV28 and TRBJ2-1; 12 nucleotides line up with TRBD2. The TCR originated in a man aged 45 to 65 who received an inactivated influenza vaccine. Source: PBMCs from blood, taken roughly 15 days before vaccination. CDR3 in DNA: TGTGCCAGCAGTCCACAGCGACTAGCGGGAGTCTCATGGGAGCAGTTCTTC. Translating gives CASSPQRLAGVSWEQFF.